Included here is one TCR beta chain sequence, with context. The antigen is not known. This sample stems from a study of T cell responses to AZD1222 COVID-19 vaccine. The CDR3 is 16 residues long. Trimming pared 3 bases from V and 4 bases from J, leaving 16 bases between. In germline, CDR1 is MNHEY, CDR2 SMNVEV (reference sequence). Method: immunoSEQ multiplex PCR; TCRdb's copy keeps in-frame clones and lacks some. Of fewer than 150,000 clones in the sample, around 90% are singletons; the top ten hold less than 4%. Study-level points and caveats: Epitopes outside B.1.351 and B.1.1.7 mutated regions reportedly drew nearly half of spike TCRs. Repertoires were collected only later (after the peak T cell response had occurred). Donors in the cohort were predominantly white British and more often female, and clonal diversity was possibly underestimated. Dominant at 160-218 and 743-854, vaccine-associated CD4 TCRs also spanned spike.

This material consisted of peripheral blood, taken 28 days after the second AZD1222 dose. The chain employs TRBV27 and TRBJ1-5; D is uncertain. The sequence derives from an adult who received the AZD1222 COVID-19 vaccine. The CDR3, as DNA: TGTGCCAGCAGTTTCGGTTTGTCCCTGGGTAATCAGCCCCAGCATTTT. It translates to CASSFGLSLGNQPQHF.